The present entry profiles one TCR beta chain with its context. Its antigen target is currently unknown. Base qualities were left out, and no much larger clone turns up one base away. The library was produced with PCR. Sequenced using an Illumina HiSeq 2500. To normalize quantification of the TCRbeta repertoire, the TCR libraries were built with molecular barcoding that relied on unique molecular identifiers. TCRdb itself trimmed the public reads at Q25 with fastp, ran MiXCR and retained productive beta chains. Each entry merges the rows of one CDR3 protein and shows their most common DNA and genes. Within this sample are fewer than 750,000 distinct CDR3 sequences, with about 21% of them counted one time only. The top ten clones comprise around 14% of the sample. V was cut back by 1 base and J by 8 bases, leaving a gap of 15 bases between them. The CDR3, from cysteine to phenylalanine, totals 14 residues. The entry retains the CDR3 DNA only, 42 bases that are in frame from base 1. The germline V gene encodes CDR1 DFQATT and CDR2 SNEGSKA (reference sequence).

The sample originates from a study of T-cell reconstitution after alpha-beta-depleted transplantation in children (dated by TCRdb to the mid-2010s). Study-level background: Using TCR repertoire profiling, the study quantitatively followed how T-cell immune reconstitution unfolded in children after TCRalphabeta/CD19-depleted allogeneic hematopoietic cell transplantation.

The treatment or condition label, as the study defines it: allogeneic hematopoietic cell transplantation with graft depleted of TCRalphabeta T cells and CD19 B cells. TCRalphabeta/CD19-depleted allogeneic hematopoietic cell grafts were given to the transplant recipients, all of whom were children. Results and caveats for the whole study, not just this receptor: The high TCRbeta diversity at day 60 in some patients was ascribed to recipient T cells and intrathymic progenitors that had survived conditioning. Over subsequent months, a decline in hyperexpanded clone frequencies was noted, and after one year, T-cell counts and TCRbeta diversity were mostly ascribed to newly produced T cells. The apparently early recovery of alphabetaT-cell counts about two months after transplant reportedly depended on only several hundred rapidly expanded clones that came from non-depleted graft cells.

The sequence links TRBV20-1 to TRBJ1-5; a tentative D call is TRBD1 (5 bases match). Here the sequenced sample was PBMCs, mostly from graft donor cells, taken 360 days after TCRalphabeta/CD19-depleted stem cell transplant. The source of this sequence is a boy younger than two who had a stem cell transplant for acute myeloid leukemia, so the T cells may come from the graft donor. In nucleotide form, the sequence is TGCAGTGCTAGAGGGGGGGGAGGTTTGAAGCCCCAGCATTTT. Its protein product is CSARGGGGLKPQHF.